This paragraph reports one T cell receptor beta chain. This clone came up a few times. Its antigen target is currently unknown. The input lacks base qualities; no much larger clone sits a single base away. This sample stems from a study of cytomegalovirus exposure and HLA in healthy donors (dated 2017 in TCRdb). Study-wide context: In an earlier analysis of under 600 of the donors, about 260 Gb of sequence data and 90 million to 120 million unique TCR beta sequences from about 190 million T cells were reported. In a later genetic analysis, genome-wide SNP genotypes for about three fifths of the 666 donors were used, and that subset was treated as a discovery cohort. All discovery cohort repertoires had been generated on a single sequencing platform. An earlier analysis of some 500 of the donors applied high-throughput TCR beta sequencing to assess whether each TCR beta V gene segment acted as functional or pseudogenic. In addition to the first cohort of roughly 670 subjects, a separate validation cohort of under 150 different subjects was used. The study combined high-throughput TCR immunosequencing, statistical association of individual TCRs with disease status, and machine learning to predict cytomegalovirus infection status. Using immunosequencing, the study profiled T cell repertoires from some 670 subjects and related those repertoires to cytomegalovirus serostatus. In a later analysis, previously published TCR beta repertoires from about 670 donors were re-analyzed and high-resolution HLA genotyping was added so that TCR occurrence patterns could be studied. Class I and class II HLA loci were covered by the typing at four-digit resolution. An early release that covered roughly 600 HLA-typed donors contained about 300 gigabases of sequencing data and 70 million to 100 million unique TCR sequences. The study was designed to test whether signatures of past pathogen exposure could be identified by cataloging public T cell receptors. Typing coverage differed by locus: A, B, C, DRB1 and DQB1 were typed in about 620-640 donors, DQA1 in roughly 500, DPA1 in approximately 610, and DPB1 in just under 480. Across under 500 genotyped donors of the cohort, an average of 235,054 unique TCR beta nucleotide sequences per donor were sequenced, and around 19% of those sequences were non-productive. Among the roughly 370 genotyped donors, about 85% belonged to the genetic ancestry cluster associated with self-reported Caucasian donors. Roughly 5 DR-DQ haplotypes were handled as single units for association and clustering, since linkage in the cohort was strong. In the later analysis, no new phenotypic data were used to find candidate immune exposures; instead, reliance was placed on TCR beta sequences and their occurrence across donors. Alongside the repertoire data, information on donor age, sex, ethnicity and CMV serostatus was compiled. The full study reports these points: In an earlier analysis of some 640 of the donors, most TCR beta V segments were observed in productive rearrangements about 87% or about 30% of the time, broadly matching IMGT annotations. In a later analysis, HLA-associated TCR beta chains showed more clonal expansion and lower generation probabilities than non-associated chains that were equally common. A later analysis associated 15,000 to 20,000 TCR beta sequences with specific HLA alleles at a false discovery rate of 0.05. V-gene and J-gene trimming of TCR beta chains was associated with a missense DCLRE1C variant in a later genetic analysis, and the association was replicated in an independent cohort. In vitro tests confirmed that three of the cytomegalovirus-associated TCR beta chains recognize cytomegalovirus antigens. The 87-base-pair reads could not distinguish some IMGT-functional V segments, including TRBV6-2 and TRBV6-3, so those segments were excluded. Across donors, most TCR sequences were observed very rarely, whereas some public TCRs were present in many individuals. The cohort was sequenced for TCR beta chains only, and without alpha or paired-chain data the features that could be detected were limited. The presence/absence analyses assumed that sequencing depth was roughly uniform across donors, and that assumption may not be true. The authors suggested that the approach could potentially be extended to other disease states and immunological phenotypes. When HLA alleles, especially DR and DQ, strongly co-occurred, attributing TCR associations to individual alleles was difficult. In a later genetic analysis, fewer N-insertions in productive TCRs were reported among donors in an Asian-associated ancestry cluster than the approximately 710-donor mean. The classifier was reported to diagnose cytomegalovirus status with high specificity and sensitivity in both the original cohort and the validation cohort. The only immune exposure information available for the cohort was CMV serostatus. A cluster of highly shared sequence variants was judged likely to be a technical artifact of the sequencing pipeline. According to a later analysis, most CMV-associated TCR beta chains appeared to be HLA-restricted, and the HLA associations seemed to be driven largely by CMV exposure. A further reported finding was that TCR beta sequences accurately predicted the HLA-A and HLA-B alleles for most subjects in the first cohort. Correlated functional status among segregating V segments might be attributable to linkage disequilibrium, but an unknown experimental factor could not be ruled out. In a later analysis, the rate of TCR association differed among HLA loci, with DRB1 alleles having the most associated TCRs and HLA-C alleles having the fewest. Because some donors lacked HLA typing at each locus, the association tests relied only on the typed subset. Because counts were too low, about 15 rarely observed V segments, including chromosome 9 orphons, were left out of the earlier analysis of some 600 of the donors. According to a later analysis, parvovirus B19, influenza, CMV and Epstein-Barr virus appeared linked to several top co-occurrence clusters. A total of about 150 TCR beta chains were listed by the study as associated with cytomegalovirus.

Receptors were amplified or captured by the immunoSEQ multiplex PCR assay. A mixture of 60 forward primers for TCR Vbeta segments and 13 reverse primers for TCR Jbeta segments was used in the multiplex PCR. The CDR3 region of rearranged TCR beta genes was amplified from genomic DNA by a multiplex PCR assay. The Illumina HiSeq System was used to sequence the amplified TCR beta libraries as 87-base-pair reads. From the authors' description of their analysis: Across the 500 to 700 repertoires, a later analysis counted around 80 million unique TCR beta chains, some 11 million of which were shared by at least two donors. Raw reads were error-corrected and collapsed into unique sequences with a nearest-neighbor algorithm that merged closely related sequences to remove PCR and sequencing errors. Alignment of CDR3 sequences to IMGT reference sequences was used to assign V, D and J gene segments. Each retained sequence needed at least a six-nucleotide match to both a V gene segment and a J gene segment. Rearrangements were called productive when the CDR3 lacked stop codons and stayed in frame with V and J; all others were non-productive. Following IMGT convention, CDR3 was defined as the stretch from the second conserved V-encoded cysteine up to the conserved J-encoded phenylalanine. The earlier analysis of some 580 of the donors excluded any sequence lacking an unambiguous match to a single V gene segment. In an earlier analysis of 450 to 700 of the donors, V segments were called functional above 56.7% productive rearrangements and were called segregating when the between-donor standard deviation exceeded 5%. To diagnose cytomegalovirus status from the catalog of TCR beta chain sequences, a statistical classification framework was built. In a later analysis, TCR nucleotide sequences were compared against IMGT/GENE-DB human TR gene sequences so that V and J genes could be assigned. In a later analysis, CDR3 sequences and most-parsimonious VDJ recombination scenarios were assigned using the TCRdist pipeline. A later analysis defined each TCR beta chain by its CDR3 amino acid sequence plus V-gene family, and excluded reads lacking a unique V-gene family. A later analysis removed 592 highly shared, low-generation-probability nucleotide sequences to deal with suspected cross-contamination and a sequencing artifact. For each public chain, a later analysis derived a clonal expansion index from normalized ranks of inferred template counts within each repertoire. In a later analysis, generation probabilities were computed using a VDJ recombination model fitted to out-of-frame rearrangements, and the results were checked against IGoR. A later analysis scored TCR-TCR, TCR-HLA and TCR-CMV co-occurrence with hypergeometric tests, applying a repertoire-size bias correction to TCR pairs. To estimate false discovery rates, a later analysis permuted the HLA or CMV assignments 20 times. A later analysis grouped co-occurring TCRs with DBSCAN, adding TCRdist sequence similarity when clustering within HLA-allele-positive subsets. Repertoires with fewer than 30,000 or more than 120,000 public chains, plus five repertoires with anomalous nucleotide sharing, were excluded from co-occurrence clustering. This is the immuneACCESS table as TCRdb keeps it, with only in-frame sequences that have V and J called. A part of the clones is gone; compared with another copy, unresolved V genes explain less than half, and the rest is unexplained. V and J calls and clone size come straight from that table; D and trimming were deduced from the DNA. For this sample there are about 120,000 clones; under 12% appear just once. Of the sample, approximately 4.4% falls within the top ten clones.

The cohort consisted of approximately 690 healthy bone marrow donors. At the time of sampling, all cohort members were nominally healthy, though unrecorded immune exposures were likely present. The donor tested CMV seropositive, placing the donor among the roughly 270 seropositive members of the cohort. Each donor provided a peripheral blood sample, and peripheral blood mononuclear cells were used for TCR beta sequencing. The Qiagen DNeasy Blood Extraction Kit was used to extract genomic DNA from the blood cell samples. CDR1 and CDR2 were assigned from the germline V gene as MNHNS and SASEGT. V lost 11 bases and J lost 4 bases; the stretch between them is 14 bases long. The CDR3 sequence holds 12 residues, the cysteine and phenylalanine included. The CDR3 DNA has 36 bases and is translated from base 1.

Sequencing was performed on PBMCs. This clonotype originated in a woman aged 18-29 years in good health and CMV-seropositive. Here the chain combines TRBV6-1 and TRBJ1-2, and possibly TRBD1, on 5 matching bases. The CDR3 region reads CAAGQDLYGYTF. The DNA reads TGTGCCGCGGGGCAGGACCTCTATGGCTACACCTTC.